What follows describes a single T cell receptor (beta chain). Its recognized antigen is unknown. No clone much larger than this one lies a single base away; base qualities are absent. The data were obtained in a study of OX40 agonist ivuxolimab in advanced cancers. At the level of the whole study: Ivuxolimab was an agonistic, fully human IgG2 monoclonal antibody directed against OX40 (CD134), a costimulatory receptor. Intravenous ivuxolimab was administered to patients every 2 weeks at six dose levels: 0.01, 0.1, 0.3, 1.5, 3 and 10 mg/kg. Of the roughly 54 dose-escalation patients, hepatocellular carcinoma was present in roughly 19, melanoma in roughly 15, renal cell carcinoma in 9 and head and neck cancer in 9. In the dose-escalation cohort, around four fifths of patients were male, and the mean age was 60 years with a range of roughly 23 to 79. Patients were allowed to have had prior anti-PD-1, anti-PD-L1 or anti-CTLA-4 therapy, and roughly 40% of the dose-escalation patients had been treated with checkpoint inhibitors. Partial responses occurred in three dose-escalation patients, of whom one had hepatocellular carcinoma and two had cutaneous melanoma. Peripheral TCRbeta sequencing aimed to test whether ivuxolimab altered TCR sequence diversity and caused clonal T-cell expansion. The monotherapy dose-escalation portion (N of about 50 patients) of the phase I ivuxolimab trial is reported in the paper.

Relative to germline, V is missing 4 bases and J is missing 3 bases, with 15 bases of the junction outside any gene match. CDR1 and CDR2, looked up from the germline V gene, are SGHDT and YYEEEE. The CDR3, from cysteine to phenylalanine, totals 18 residues. The entry retains the CDR3 DNA only, 54 bases that are in frame from base 1. What the study reported, not specific to this receptor: Low levels of normalized T-cell clonal expansion were also seen in some patients who did not respond. On average, CD8+ T cells showed more expanded clones than CD4+ T cells after ivuxolimab. The antigen specificity of the peripheral T cells that underwent clonal expansion was not determined. At doses of 0.1 to 3.0 mg/kg, clonal expansion of both CD4+ and CD8+ blood T cells was observed from baseline to week 6. In the 0.1-3.0 mg/kg groups, partial responders were among the patients with the lowest normalized peripheral clonal expansion, particularly in CD8+ T cells.

The trial excluded patients who had a history of autoimmune disease or were on systemic immunosuppression. Peripheral blood for TCR sequencing was collected from all dose cohorts at baseline, on cycle 4 day 1, and on cycle 7 day 1. Samples came from an open-label, multicenter, first-in-human phase I dose-escalation trial of ivuxolimab. Adults with locally advanced or metastatic melanoma, renal cell, hepatocellular, or head and neck squamous cell carcinoma were enrolled in the trial. Before TCR sequencing, CD4+ T cells and CD8+ T cells from peripheral blood were sorted into separate populations. For sequencing of the TCRbeta CDR3 region, genomic DNA was extracted from the sorted cells. TCRbeta CDR3 regions were sequenced using the immunoSEQ Assay. Held by TCRdb, this immuneACCESS table contains in-frame sequences only and omits some clones. Under half of the omission traces to an unresolved V gene where checked; the cause of the rest is unknown. Across this sample there are about 21,000 clones, with around three quarters seen only once. Together, the top ten hold less than 9.5% of the sample.

The receptor's source is an adult with an advanced solid tumor such as melanoma, head and neck, liver or kidney cancer. Sequenced here: CD4+ or CD8+ T cells sorted from blood, sampled in a trial of the OX40 agonist ivuxolimab. The chain is encoded by TRBV5-6 joined to TRBJ2-1, with TRBD2 identical over 8 junction bases. The nucleotide sequence is given as TGTGCCAGCAGCCGGAGGAAGCTTGCGGGGGGCTTCTACAATGAGCAGTTCTTC. It translates as CASSRRKLAGGFYNEQFF.